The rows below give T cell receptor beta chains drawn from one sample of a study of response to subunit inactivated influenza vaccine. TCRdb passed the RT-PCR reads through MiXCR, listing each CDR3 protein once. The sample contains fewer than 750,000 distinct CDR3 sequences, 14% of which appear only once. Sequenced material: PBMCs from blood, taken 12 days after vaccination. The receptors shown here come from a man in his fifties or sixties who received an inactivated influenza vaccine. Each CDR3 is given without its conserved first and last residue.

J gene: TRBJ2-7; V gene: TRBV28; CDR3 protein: ASRSPYEQY
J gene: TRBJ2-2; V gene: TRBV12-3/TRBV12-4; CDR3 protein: ASSQTGNTGELF
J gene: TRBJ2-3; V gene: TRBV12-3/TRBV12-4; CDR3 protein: ASGPPGTGRDTQY
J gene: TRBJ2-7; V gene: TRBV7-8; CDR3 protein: ASSTRQGSSYEQY
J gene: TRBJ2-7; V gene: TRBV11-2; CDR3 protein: ASSFGFIDEQY
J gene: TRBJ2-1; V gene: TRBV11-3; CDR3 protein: ASSSSGGGNEQF
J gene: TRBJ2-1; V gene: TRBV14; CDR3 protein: ASSLRGSGAVF
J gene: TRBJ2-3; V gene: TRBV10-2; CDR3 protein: ASLRPTDTDTQY
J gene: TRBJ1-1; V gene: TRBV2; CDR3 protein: ASRPNGMEAF
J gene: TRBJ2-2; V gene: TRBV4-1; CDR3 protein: ASSQGAGGYTGELF
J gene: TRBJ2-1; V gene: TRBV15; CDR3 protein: ATSRDRDREYNEQF
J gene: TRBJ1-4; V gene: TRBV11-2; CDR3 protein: ASSRDRGLKLF
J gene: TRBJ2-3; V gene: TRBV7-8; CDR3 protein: ASSFSGGGSDTQY
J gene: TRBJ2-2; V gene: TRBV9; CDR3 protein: ASSVGASGSTGELF
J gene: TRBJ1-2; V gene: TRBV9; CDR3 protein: ASSQSTGYGYT
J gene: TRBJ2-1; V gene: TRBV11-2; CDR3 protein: ASSSLHIPNPNEQF
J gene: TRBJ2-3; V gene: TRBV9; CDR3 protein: ASSAEDLSTDTQY
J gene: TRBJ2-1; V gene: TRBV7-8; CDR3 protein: ASSAPLAGGYNEQF
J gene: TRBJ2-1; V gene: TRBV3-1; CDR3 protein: ASSLGRLAGYNEQF
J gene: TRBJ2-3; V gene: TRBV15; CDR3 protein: ATSGPPGTDTQY
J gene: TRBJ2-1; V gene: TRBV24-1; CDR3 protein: ATMGLADNEQF
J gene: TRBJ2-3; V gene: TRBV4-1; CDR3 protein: ASSQVGVYTDTQY
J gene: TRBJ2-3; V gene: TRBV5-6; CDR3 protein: ASSLISGGRDTQY
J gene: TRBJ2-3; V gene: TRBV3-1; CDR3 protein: ASSQEPTTPTDTQY
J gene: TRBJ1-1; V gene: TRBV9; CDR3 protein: ASSVDGQGYTEAF
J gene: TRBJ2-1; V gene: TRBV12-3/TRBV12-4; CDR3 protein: ASSLSGTGNEQF
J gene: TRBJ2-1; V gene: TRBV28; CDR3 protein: ASSLPGTYNEQF
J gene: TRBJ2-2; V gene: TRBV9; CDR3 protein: ASSGGQGYNTGELF
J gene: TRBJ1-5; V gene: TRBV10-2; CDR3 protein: ASSEPNQPQH
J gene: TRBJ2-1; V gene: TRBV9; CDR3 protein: ASSALAGVNEQF
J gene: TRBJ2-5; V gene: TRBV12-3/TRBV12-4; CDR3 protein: ASSGTARETQY
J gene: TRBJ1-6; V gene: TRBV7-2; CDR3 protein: ASSFTNSPLH
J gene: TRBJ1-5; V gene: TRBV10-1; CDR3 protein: ASISGSLINQPQH
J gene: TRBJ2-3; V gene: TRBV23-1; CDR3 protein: ASSQSTTDRGQSDTQY
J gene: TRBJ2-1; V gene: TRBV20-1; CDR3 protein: SARRGSGRGNEQF
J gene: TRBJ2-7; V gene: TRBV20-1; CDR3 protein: SAVGFRGSSYEQY
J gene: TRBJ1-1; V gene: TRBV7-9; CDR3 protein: ASSLGAGQGSEAF